A selection of T cell receptor beta chains follows, all from one sample in a study of T cell responses to AZD1222 COVID-19 vaccine. Here immunoSEQ multiplex PCR was the method, and the copy in TCRdb shows in-frame clones only, minus some. Of 180,000 or so clones detected, 90% to 95% appear once; the ten largest clones hold approximately 1.8%. Specimen: peripheral blood, collected 28 days after the second AZD1222 dose. The receptors stem from an adult who received the AZD1222 COVID-19 vaccine. The CDR3 runs from the conserved cysteine through the conserved F or W. Each record gives: J gene, V gene, D gene, clone size, CDR3 DNA, CDR3 protein. The D gene is left open where the match is weak. Only part of the rows carry a size: once, few, many, or a class if the clone is expanded.

>TRBJ1-5|TRBV4-2|NA|NA
TGTGCCAGCAGCCAAGATTATTCCAGGGCCACCAACCAGCCCCAGCATTTT
CASSQDYSRATNQPQHF
>TRBJ1-6|TRBV18|NA|NA
TGTGCCAGCTCACCCCTACCGGGGGGAGCCGGGGATTCACCCCTCCACTTT
CASSPLPGGAGDSPLHF
>TRBJ1-2|TRBV5-4|TRBD1|NA
TGTGCCAGCAGCTTGGTTCGGCAGGGGGCCGCCTACACCTTC
CASSLVRQGAAYTF
>TRBJ1-3|TRBV2|NA|NA
TGTGCCAGCAGGGGCCAACCGACCGGAAACACCATATATTTT
CASRGQPTGNTIYF
>TRBJ2-7|TRBV2|TRBD1|NA
TGTGCCAGCTCGAGGGACAGCTCCTACGAGCAGTACTTC
CASSRDSSYEQYF
>TRBJ1-2|TRBV20-1|NA|NA
TGCAGTGCTAGAGTGGGGGCTGGCTACACCTTC
CSARVGAGYTF
>TRBJ2-1|TRBV5-1|TRBD1|once
TGCGCCAGCAGCTTGGTCGGACAGGGTGGCAATGAGCAGTTCTTC
CASSLVGQGGNEQFF
>TRBJ2-6|TRBV5-6|TRBD1|NA
TGTGCCAGCAGCGGGACAGCTGGGGCCAACGTCCTGACTTTC
CASSGTAGANVLTF
>TRBJ1-6|TRBV11-3|NA|NA
TGTGCCAGCAGCTGGGACAAAAATTCACCCCTCCACTTT
CASSWDKNSPLHF
>TRBJ1-3|TRBV11-2|NA|NA
TGTGCCAGCAGCTTAGGGGGAGGTGGAAACACCATATATTTT
CASSLGGGGNTIYF
>TRBJ1-2|TRBV7-8|NA|NA
TGTGCCAGCAGCTTAGGCACAAACTATGGCTACACCTTC
CASSLGTNYGYTF
>TRBJ2-1|TRBV30|TRBD1|once
TGTGCCTGGAGTGTTGGGGACAGGGGGAACAATGAGCAGTTCTTC
CAWSVGDRGNNEQFF
>TRBJ1-2|TRBV19|TRBD1|NA
TGTGCCAGTAGTATAGGCAGGGGGATAACCAGTTCTAACTATGGCTACACCTTC
CASSIGRGITSSNYGYTF
>TRBJ2-3|TRBV4-2|TRBD1|NA
TGTGCCAGCAGCCCGGACAGGGGCCCCACGAAGCGGACAGATACGCAGTATTTT
CASSPDRGPTKRTDTQYF
>TRBJ2-1|TRBV11-3|NA|few
TGTGCCAGCAGCTTATGGAGTTGGAAACCATCTAATGAGCAGTTCTTC
CASSLWSWKPSNEQFF
>TRBJ1-5|TRBV27|TRBD1|NA
TGTGCCAGCAGTTTAGGGACAGGGGCTAGCAATCAGCCCCAGCATTTT
CASSLGTGASNQPQHF
>TRBJ1-1|TRBV12-3/TRBV12-4|NA|NA
TGTGCCAGCAGTTTATTACAGAGCGATGAAGCTTTCTTT
CASSLLQSDEAFF
>TRBJ2-7|TRBV27|TRBD2|NA
TGTGCCAGCAGTTATAGCGGGAGGGCCGACTACGAGCAGTACTTC
CASSYSGRADYEQYF
>TRBJ1-6|TRBV7-9|NA|once
TGTGCCAGCAGCTCATACAGGGATAATTCACCCCTCCACTTT
CASSSYRDNSPLHF
>TRBJ2-7|TRBV5-6|NA|NA
TGTGCCAGCAGCCCTCGGAGGGGACAACCGGACGAGCAGTACTTC
CASSPRRGQPDEQYF
>TRBJ2-7|TRBV7-9|NA|NA
TGTGCCAGCAGCTTAGAAGGGAGTGGGACTGGAAAGTACTTC
CASSLEGSGTGKYF
>TRBJ2-4|TRBV4-3|TRBD1|NA
TGCGCCAGCAGCCAACTACAGGGGGCACGAAACATTCAGTACTTC
CASSQLQGARNIQYF
>TRBJ1-5|TRBV27|NA|NA
TGTGCCAGCAGTTTGCTCGGCGCGGGTGCACGGGAATGG
CASSLLGAGAREW
>TRBJ2-3|TRBV24-1|NA|NA
TGTGCCACCCGCAGCAATACTAAGTATTTT
CATRSNTKYF
>TRBJ2-2|TRBV7-2|NA|NA
TGTGCCAGCAGCTTAGGGAAGGGCAGGGCCACCGGGGAGCTGTTTTTT
CASSLGKGRATGELFF
>TRBJ1-5|TRBV7-2|NA|NA
TGTGCCAGCAGCTTTGGACAACTCGCCAATCAGCCCCAGCATTTT
CASSFGQLANQPQHF
>TRBJ2-1|TRBV5-8|TRBD2|NA
TGTGCCAGCAGCTTGGAGGGCTTCGGACTAGCGGGAGAAAATGAGCAGTTCTTC
CASSLEGFGLAGENEQFF